The present T cell receptor beta chain was sequenced within a study of vaccination effects on CD4 cells after COVID-19. ViraFEST used viral peptide pools to expand antigen-specific CD4+ T cells before sequencing. Having been cultured for 10 days, the cells underwent CD4+ T cell isolation. SARS-CoV-2 infection was confirmed by PCR in the person between March and December 2020. It was with about 10 IU/ml IL-2 and approximately 10 ug/ml peptides that 1.5 million to 2.5 million PBMC per well were cultured. The study, taken as a whole, reports: At late timepoints after vaccination, vaccine- and infection-induced clones shrank markedly. Limitations: small convalescent group and missing early post-infection timepoints.

As regards this clone: Its antigen is still unknown. Other nucleotide sequences in the sample specify the same CDR3.

Produced via immunoSEQ multiplex PCR; TCRdb's table is partial and in-frame only. This table has roughly 25,000 clones, 69% appearing once. Germline V lookup: CDR1 SGDLS, CDR2 YYNGEE. The CDR3 is made up of 19 amino acids. J lost 5 bases, V lost 4 bases, and 17 bases had no gene match. The source material was CD4+ T cells from PBMCs cultured with SARS-CoV-2 spike peptides, sampled before COVID-19 vaccination. The source is a human donor who had a prior SARS-CoV-2 infection. The V and J genes are TRBV9 and TRBJ2-2; TRBD2 matches at 10 bases. The CDR3 spells CASSHPGTSGATRTGELFF. As DNA, the CDR3 is TGTGCCAGCAGCCATCCGGGAACTAGCGGGGCAACTAGGACCGGGGAGCTGTTTTTT. The complete variable domain, with remaining parts taken from reference TRBV9 and TRBJ2-2, reads DSGVTQTPKHLITATGQRVTLRCSPRSGDLSVYWYQQSLDQGLQFLIQYYNGEERAKGNILERFSAQQFPDLHSELNLSSLELGDSALYFCASSHPGTSGATRTGELFFGEGSRLTVL.